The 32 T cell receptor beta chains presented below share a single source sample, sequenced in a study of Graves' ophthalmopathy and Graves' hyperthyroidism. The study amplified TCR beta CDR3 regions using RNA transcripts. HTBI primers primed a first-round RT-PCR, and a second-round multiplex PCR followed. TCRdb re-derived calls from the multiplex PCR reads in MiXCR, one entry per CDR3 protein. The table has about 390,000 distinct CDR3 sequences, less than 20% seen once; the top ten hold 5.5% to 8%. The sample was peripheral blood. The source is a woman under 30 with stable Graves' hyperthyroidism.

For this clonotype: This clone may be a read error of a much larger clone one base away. In nucleotides, the CDR3 is TGCAGTCCCTCAAATCCGGACAGCTTGAACACTGAAGCTTGCTTT. It codes for CSPSNPDSLNTEACF. The V call is TRBV20-1, the J call TRBJ1-1; tentative D call: TRBD1 (6 bases). This CDR3 comprises 15 residues. Germline V gene lookup returns CDR1 DFQATT and CDR2 SNEGSKA (reference sequence).

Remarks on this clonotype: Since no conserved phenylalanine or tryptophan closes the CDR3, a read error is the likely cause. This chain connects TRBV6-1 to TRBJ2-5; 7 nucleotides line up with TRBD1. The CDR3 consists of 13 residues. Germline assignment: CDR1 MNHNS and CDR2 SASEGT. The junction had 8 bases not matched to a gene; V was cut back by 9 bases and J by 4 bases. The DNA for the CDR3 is TGTGCCAGTAAGACAGGGTTTGGAGAGACCCAGTACATC. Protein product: CASKTGFGETQYI.

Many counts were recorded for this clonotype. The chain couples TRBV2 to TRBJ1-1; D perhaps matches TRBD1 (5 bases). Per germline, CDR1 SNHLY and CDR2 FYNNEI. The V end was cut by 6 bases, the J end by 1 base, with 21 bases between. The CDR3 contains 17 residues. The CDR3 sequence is CASREPTQDRGNTEAFF. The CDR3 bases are TGTGCCAGCAGAGAACCCACGCAGGATAGGGGGAACACTGAAGCTTTCTTT.

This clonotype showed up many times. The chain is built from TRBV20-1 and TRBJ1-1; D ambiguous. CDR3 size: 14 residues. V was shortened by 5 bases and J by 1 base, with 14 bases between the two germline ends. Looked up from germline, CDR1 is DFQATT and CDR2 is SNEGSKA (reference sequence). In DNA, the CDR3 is TGCAGTGCTCACACCCCGCAGCGGAACACTGAAGCTTTCTTT. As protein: CSAHTPQRNTEAFF.

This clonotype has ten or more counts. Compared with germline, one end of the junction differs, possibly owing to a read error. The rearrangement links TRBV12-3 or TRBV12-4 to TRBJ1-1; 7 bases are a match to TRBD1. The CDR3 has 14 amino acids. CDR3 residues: CASSSSQGNTGAFF. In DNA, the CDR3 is TGTGCCAGCAGTTCCTCACAGGGGAACACTGGAGCTTTCTTT.

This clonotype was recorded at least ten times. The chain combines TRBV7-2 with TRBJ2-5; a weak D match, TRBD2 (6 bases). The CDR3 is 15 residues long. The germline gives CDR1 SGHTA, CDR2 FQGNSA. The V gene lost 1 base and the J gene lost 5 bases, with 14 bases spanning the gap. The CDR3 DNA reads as TGTGCCAGCAGCTTAGTGGCCCCCGGAGGGGAGACCCAGTACTTC. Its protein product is CASSLVAPGGETQYF.

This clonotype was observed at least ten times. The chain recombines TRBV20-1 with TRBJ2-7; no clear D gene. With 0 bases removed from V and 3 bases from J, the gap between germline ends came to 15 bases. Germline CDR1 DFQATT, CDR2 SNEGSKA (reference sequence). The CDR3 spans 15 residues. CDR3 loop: CSARDRRRGGYEQYF. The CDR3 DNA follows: TGCAGTGCTAGAGATCGCCGACGAGGTGGCTACGAGCAGTACTTC.

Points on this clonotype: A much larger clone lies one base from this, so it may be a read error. CDR3 loop: CASSLVPGPRHF. As DNA, the CDR3 is TGTGCCAGCAGCTTAGTACCGGGGCCCCGGCATTTT. The chain joins TRBV7-2 to TRBJ1-5, with D perhaps matching TRBD1 (5 bases). Germline-derived CDR1 and CDR2 are SGHTA and FQGNSA. This CDR3 comprises 12 residues.

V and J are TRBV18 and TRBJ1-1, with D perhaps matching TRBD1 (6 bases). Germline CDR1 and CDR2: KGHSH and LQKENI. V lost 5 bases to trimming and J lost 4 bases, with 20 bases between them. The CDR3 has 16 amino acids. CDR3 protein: CASSAQGEMVGTEAFF. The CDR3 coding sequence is TGTGCCAGCTCAGCACAGGGTGAAATGGTTGGCACTGAAGCTTTCTTT.

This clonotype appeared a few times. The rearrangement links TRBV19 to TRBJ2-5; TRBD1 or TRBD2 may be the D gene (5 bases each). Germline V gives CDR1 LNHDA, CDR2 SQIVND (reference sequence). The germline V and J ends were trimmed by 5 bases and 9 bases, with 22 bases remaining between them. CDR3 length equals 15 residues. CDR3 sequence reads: CASSRDGVFGAAQYF. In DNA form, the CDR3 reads TGTGCCAGTAGTCGGGACGGGGTCTTTGGTGCGGCCCAGTACTTC.

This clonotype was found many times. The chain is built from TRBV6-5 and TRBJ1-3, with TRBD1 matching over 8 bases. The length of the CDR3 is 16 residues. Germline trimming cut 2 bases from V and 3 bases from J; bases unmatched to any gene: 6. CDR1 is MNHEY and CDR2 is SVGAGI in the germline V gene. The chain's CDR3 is CASSYLGTGRGNTIYF. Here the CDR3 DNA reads TGTGCCAGCAGTTACCTAGGGACAGGTCGTGGAAACACCATATATTTT.

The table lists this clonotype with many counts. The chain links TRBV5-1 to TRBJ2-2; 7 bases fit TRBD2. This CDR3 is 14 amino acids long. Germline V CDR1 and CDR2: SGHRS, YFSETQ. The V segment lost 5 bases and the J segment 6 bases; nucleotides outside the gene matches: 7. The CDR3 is CASRLSGGAGELFF. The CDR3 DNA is TGCGCCAGCAGGCTGTCGGGAGGAGCCGGGGAGCTGTTTTTT.

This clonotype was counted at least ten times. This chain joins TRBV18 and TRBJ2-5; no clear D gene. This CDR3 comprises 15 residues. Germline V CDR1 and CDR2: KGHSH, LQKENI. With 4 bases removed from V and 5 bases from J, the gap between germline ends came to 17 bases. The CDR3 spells CASSHDGLSGETQYF. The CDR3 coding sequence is TGTGCCAGCTCACACGACGGCCTGAGTGGGGAGACCCAGTACTTC.

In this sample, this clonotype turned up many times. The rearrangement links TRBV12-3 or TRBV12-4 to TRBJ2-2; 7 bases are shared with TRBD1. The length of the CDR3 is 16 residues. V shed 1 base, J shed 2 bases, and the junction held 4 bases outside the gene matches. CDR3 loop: CASSLEGGYNTGELFF. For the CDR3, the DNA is TGTGCCAGCAGTTTAGAAGGGGGCTATAACACCGGGGAGCTGTTTTTT.

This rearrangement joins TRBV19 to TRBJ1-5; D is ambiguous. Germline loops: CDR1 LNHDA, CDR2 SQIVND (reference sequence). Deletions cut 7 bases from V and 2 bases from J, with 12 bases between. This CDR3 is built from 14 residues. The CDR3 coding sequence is TGTGCCAGTAAGTCGGGTGTGGGCAATCAGCCCCAGCATTTT. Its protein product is CASKSGVGNQPQHF.

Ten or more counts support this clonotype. CDR3: CAISDGQTLGSGTQYF. As DNA, the CDR3 is TGTGCCATCAGTGACGGGCAGACATTAGGTTCAGGTACGCAGTATTTT. The V gene is TRBV10-3, the J gene TRBJ2-3; D is unresolved. This CDR3 is 16 amino acids long. Deletions cut 3 bases from V and 8 bases from J, with 21 bases between. Germline-derived CDR1 and CDR2 are ENHRY and SYGVKD.

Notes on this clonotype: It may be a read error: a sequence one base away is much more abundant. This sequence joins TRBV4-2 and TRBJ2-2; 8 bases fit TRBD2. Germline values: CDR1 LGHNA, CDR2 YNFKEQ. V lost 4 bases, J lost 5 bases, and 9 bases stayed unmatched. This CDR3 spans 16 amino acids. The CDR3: CASSPGLVGPTGELFF. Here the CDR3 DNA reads TGTGCCAGCAGCCCGGGACTAGTGGGACCTACCGGGGAGCTGTTTTTT.

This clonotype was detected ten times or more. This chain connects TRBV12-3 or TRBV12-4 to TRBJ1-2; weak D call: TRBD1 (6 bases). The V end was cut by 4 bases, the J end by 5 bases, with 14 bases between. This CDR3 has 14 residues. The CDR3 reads CASSSWQGIYGYTF. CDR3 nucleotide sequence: TGTGCCAGCAGTTCTTGGCAGGGGATTTATGGCTACACCTTC.

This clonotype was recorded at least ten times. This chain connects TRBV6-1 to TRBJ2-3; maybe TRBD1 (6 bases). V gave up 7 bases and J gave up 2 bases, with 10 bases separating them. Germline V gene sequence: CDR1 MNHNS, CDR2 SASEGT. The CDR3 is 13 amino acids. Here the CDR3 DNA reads TGTGCCAGCACCCGACAGGACACAGATACGCAGTATTTT. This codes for CASTRQDTDTQYF.

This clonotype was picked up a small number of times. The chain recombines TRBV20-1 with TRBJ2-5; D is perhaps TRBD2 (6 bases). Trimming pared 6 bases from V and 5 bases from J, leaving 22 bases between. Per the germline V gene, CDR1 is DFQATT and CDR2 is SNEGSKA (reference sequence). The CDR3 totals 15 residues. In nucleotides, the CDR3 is TGCAGTGCCCGCAACCTAGCGACTAGAACTGAGACCCAGTACTTC. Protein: CSARNLATRTETQYF.

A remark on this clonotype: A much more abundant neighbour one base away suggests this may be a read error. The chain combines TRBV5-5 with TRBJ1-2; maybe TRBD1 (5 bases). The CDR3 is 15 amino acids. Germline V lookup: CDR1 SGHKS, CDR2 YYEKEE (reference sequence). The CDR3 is CASCLAREANYGYTF. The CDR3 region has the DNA TGTGCCAGCTGCTTGGCCAGGGAAGCTAACTATGGCTACACCTTC.

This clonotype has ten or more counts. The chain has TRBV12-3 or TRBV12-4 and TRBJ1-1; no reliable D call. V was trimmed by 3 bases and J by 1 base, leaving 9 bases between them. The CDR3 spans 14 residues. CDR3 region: CASSFFKGNTEAFF. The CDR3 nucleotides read TGTGCCAGCAGTTTTTTTAAGGGGAACACTGAAGCTTTCTTT.

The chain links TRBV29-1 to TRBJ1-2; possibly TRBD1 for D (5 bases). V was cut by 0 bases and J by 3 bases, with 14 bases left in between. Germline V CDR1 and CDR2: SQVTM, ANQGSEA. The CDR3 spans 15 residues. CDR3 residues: CSVEDGQGSDYGYTF. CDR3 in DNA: TGCAGCGTTGAAGATGGGCAGGGAAGCGACTATGGCTACACCTTC.

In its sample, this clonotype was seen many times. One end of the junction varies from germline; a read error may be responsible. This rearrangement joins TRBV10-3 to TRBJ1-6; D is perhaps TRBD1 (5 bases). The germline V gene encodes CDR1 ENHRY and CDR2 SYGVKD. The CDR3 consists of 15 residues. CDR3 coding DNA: TGTGCCATCAGTCCGATCAGGGTCGGGAATGAGAATCTGGAATTT. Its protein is CAISPIRVGNENLEF.

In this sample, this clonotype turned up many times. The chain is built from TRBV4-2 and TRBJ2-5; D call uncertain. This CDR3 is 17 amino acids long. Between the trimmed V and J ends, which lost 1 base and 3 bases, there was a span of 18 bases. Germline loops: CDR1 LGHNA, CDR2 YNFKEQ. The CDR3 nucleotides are TGTGCCAGCAGCCAAGGAAAGGGCGCCCAAACCGAAGAGACCCAGTACTTC. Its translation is CASSQGKGAQTEETQYF.

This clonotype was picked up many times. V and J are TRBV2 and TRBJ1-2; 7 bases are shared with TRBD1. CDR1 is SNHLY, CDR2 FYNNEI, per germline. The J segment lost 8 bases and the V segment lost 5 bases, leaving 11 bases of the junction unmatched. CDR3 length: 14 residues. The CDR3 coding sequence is TGTGCCAGCAGTACCGGACAGGCCACCAAAGGCTACACCTTC. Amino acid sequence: CASSTGQATKGYTF.

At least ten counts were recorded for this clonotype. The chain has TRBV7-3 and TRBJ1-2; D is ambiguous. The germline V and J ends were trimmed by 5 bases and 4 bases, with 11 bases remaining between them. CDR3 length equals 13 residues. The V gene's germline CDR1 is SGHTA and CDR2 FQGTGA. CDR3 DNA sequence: TGTGCCAGCAGCAACCAGGCCAGCTATGGCTACACCTTC. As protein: CASSNQASYGYTF.

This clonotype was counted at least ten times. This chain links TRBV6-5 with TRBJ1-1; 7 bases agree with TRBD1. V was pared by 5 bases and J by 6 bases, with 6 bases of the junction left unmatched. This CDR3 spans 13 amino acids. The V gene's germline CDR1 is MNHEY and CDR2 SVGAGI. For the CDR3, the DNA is TGTGCCAGCAGTACCCCTGGGACAGCTGAAGCTTTCTTT. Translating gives CASSTPGTAEAFF.

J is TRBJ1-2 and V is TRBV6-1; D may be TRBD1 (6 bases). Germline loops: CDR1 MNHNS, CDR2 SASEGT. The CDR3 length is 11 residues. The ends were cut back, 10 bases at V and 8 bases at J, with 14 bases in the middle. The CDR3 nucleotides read TGTGCCAACCTGACAGGCAAAGGCTACACCTTC. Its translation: CANLTGKGYTF.

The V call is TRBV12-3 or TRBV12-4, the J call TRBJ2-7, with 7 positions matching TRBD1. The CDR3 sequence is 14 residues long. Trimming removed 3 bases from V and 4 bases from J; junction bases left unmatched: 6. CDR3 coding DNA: TGTGCCAGCAGTTTGCGGACAGGTGTTTACGAGCAGTACTTC. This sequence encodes CASSLRTGVYEQYF.

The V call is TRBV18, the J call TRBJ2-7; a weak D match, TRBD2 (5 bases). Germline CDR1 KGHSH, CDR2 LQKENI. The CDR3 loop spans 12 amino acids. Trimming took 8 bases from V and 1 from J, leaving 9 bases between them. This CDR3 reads CASGAVSYEQYF. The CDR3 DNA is TGTGCCAGCGGAGCGGTTTCCTACGAGCAGTACTTC.

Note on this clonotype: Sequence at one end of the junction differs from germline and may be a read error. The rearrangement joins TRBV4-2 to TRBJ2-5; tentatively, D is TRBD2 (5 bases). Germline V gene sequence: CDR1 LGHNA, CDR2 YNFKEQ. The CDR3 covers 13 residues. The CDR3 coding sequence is TGTGTCAGCGGAGACATCGCGATGGAGACCCGGTACTTC. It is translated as CVSGDIAMETRYF.